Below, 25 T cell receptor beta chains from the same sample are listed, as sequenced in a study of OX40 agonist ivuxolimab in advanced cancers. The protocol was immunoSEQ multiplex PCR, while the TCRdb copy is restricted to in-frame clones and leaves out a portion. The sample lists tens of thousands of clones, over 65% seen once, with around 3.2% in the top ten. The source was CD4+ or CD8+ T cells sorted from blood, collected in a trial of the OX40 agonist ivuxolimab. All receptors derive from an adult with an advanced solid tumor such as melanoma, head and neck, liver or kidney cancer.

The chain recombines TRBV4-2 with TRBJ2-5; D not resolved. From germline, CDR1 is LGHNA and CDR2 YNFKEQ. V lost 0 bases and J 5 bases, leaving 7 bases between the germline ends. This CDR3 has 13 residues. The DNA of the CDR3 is TGTGCCAGCAGCCAAGAAATACACGAGACCCAGTACTTC. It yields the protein CASSQEIHETQYF.

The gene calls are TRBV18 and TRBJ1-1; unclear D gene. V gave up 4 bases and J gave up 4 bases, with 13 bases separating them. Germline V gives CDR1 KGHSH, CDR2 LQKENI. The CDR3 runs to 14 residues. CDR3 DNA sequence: TGTGCCAGCTCACTGGAATCGTGGGCCACTGAAGCTTTCTTT. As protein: CASSLESWATEAFF.

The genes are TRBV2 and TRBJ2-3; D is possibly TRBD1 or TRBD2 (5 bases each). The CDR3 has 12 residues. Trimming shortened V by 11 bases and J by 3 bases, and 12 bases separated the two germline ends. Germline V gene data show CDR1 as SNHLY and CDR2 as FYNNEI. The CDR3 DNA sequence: TGTGCCGGAGAGGGGATGACAGATACGCAGTATTTT. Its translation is CAGEGMTDTQYF.

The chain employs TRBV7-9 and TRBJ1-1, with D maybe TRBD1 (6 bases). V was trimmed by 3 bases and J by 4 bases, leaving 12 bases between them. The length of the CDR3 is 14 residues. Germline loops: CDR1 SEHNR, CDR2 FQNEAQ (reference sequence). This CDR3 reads CASSLAGAVTEAFF. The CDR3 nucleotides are TGTGCCAGCAGCTTGGCAGGGGCTGTCACTGAAGCTTTCTTT. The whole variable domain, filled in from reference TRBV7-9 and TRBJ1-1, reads DTGVSQNPRHKITKRGQNVTFRCDPISEHNRLYWYRQTLGQGPEFLTYFQNEAQLEKSRLLSDRFSAERPKGSFSTLEIQRTEQGDSAMYLCASSLAGAVTEAFFGQGTRLTVV.

CDR3 DNA: TGTGCCAGTAGTATAGCCCTGAGAAGCGGACATCCCTACGAGCAGTACTTC. Translating it yields CASSIALRSGHPYEQYF. The V gene is TRBV19, the J gene TRBJ2-7, with D perhaps assigned TRBD1 or TRBD2 (5 bases each). The CDR3 has 17 amino acids. The ends were cut back, 1 base at V and 2 bases at J, with 18 bases in the middle. CDR1 is LNHDA and CDR2 is SQIVND in the germline V gene (reference sequence).

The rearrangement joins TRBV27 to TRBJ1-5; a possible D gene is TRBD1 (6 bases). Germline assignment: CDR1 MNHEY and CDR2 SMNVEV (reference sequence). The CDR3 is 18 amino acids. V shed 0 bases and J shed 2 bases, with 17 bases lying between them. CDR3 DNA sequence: TGTGCCAGCAGTTTATCAGCCAGGGGAGGGAGGGGCAATCAGCCCCAGCATTTT. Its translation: CASSLSARGGRGNQPQHF.

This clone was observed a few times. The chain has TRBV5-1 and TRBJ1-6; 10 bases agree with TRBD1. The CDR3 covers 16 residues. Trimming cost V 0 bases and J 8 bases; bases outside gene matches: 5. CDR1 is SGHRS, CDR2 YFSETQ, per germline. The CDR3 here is CASSLGMDRGYSPLHF. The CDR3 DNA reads TGCGCCAGCAGCTTGGGCATGGACAGGGGGTATTCACCCCTCCACTTT.

The CDR3 is CASSPQDRSYEQYF. The DNA of the CDR3 is TGTGCCAGCTCCCCCCAGGACCGATCGTACGAGCAGTACTTC. V is TRBV18 and J is TRBJ2-7, with D unclear. The V and J ends lost 6 bases and 4 bases respectively, with 16 bases between them. Per the germline V gene, CDR1 is KGHSH and CDR2 is LQKENI. This CDR3 contains 14 residues.

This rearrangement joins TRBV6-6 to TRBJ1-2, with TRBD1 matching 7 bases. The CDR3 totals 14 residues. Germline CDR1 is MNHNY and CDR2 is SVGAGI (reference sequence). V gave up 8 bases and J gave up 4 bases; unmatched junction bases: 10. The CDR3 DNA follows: TGTGCCAGCCTACACCCAGGGGGGTCCTATGGCTACACCTTC. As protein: CASLHPGGSYGYTF.

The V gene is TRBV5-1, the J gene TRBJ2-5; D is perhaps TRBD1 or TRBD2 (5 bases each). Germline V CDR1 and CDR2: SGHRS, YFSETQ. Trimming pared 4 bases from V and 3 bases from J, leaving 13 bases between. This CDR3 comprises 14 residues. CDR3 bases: TGCGCCAGCAGCCCCGGGACGGCCAAAGAGACCCAGTACTTC. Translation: CASSPGTAKETQYF.

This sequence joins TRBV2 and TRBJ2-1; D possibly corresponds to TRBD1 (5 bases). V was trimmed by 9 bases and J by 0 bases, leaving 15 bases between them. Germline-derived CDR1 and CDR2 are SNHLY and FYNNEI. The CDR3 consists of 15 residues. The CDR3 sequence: CASLPGSSSYNEQFF. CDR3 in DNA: TGTGCCAGTCTTCCAGGGTCCAGCTCCTACAATGAGCAGTTCTTC.

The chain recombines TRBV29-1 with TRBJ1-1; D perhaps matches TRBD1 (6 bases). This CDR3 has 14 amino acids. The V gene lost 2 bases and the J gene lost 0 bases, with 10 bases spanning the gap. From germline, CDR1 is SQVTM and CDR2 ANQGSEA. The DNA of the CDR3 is TGCAGCGTTGAATCGGGGGGCGTGAACACTGAAGCTTTCTTT. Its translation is CSVESGGVNTEAFF.

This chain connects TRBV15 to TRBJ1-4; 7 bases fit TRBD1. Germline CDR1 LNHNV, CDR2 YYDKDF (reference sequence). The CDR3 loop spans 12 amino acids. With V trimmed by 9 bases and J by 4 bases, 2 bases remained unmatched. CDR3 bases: TGTGCCACAGGGACAGTTAATGAAAAACTGTTTTTT. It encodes CATGTVNEKLFF.

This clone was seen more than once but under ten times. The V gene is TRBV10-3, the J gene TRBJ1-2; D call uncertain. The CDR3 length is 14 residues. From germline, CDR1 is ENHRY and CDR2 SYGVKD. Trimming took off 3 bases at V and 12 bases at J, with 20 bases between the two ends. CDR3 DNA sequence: TGTGCCATCAGTGACCCCGGGGTAACGGATGGGAACACCTTC. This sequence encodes CAISDPGVTDGNTF.

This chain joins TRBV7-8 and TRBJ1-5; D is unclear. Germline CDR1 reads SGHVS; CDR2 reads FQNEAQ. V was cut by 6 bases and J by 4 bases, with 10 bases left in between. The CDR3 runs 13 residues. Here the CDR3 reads CASSLSWNQPQHF. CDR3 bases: TGTGCCAGCAGTCTCTCGTGGAATCAGCCCCAGCATTTT.

As DNA, the CDR3 is TGTGCCAGCAGCGGACGGGGGGGCCCAGAGACCCAGTACTTC. As protein: CASSGRGGPETQYF. The V call is TRBV7-9, the J call TRBJ2-5; TRBD2 matches 8 bases. J was trimmed by 4 bases and V by 5 bases; bases with no gene match: 6. Per germline, CDR1 SEHNR and CDR2 FQNEAQ (reference sequence). This CDR3 is built from 14 residues.

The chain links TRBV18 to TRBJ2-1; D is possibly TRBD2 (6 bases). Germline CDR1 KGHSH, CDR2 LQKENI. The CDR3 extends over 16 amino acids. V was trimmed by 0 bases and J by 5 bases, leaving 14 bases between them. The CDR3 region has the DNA TGTGCCAGCTCACCACCGGGAGGTTGGGGTAACAATGAGCAGTTCTTC. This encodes CASSPPGGWGNNEQFF.

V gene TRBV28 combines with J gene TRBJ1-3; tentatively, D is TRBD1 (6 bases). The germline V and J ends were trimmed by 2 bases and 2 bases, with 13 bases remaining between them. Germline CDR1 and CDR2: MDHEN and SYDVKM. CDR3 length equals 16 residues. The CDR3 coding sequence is TGTGCCAGCAGTTTAACAGGGTTAATCGCTGGAAACACCATATATTTT. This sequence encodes CASSLTGLIAGNTIYF.

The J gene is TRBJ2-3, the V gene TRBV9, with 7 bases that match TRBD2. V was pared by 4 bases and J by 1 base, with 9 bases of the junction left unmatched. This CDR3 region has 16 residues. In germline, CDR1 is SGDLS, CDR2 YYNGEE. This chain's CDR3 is CASSQMVGRGTDTQYF. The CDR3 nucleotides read TGTGCCAGCAGCCAGATGGTGGGGAGGGGCACAGATACGCAGTATTTT.

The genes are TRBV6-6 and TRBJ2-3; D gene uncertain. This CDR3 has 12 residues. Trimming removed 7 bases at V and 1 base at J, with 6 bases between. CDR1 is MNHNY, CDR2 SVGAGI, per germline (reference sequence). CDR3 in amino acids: CASTPRTDTQYF. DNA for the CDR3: TGTGCCAGCACACCCCGCACAGATACGCAGTATTTT.

The CDR3 sequence is CASSYSGGASNYGYTF. In DNA, the CDR3 is TGTGCCAGCAGTTACTCGGGAGGAGCATCTAACTATGGCTACACCTTC. This chain connects TRBV6-6 to TRBJ1-2, with unresolved D. Deletions cut 0 bases from V and 0 bases from J, with 11 bases between. Germline values: CDR1 MNHNY, CDR2 SVGAGI (reference sequence). CDR3 length equals 16 residues.

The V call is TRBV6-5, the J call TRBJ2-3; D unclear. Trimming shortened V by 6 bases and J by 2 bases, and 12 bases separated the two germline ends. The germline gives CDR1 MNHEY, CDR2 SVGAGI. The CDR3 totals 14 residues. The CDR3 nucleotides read TGTGCCAGCAGCCGCGGTTTACCCACAGATACGCAGTATTTT. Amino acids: CASSRGLPTDTQYF.

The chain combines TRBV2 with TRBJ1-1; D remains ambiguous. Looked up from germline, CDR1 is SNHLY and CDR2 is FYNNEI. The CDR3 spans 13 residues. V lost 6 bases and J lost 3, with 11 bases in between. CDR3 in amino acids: CASSLRADTEAFF. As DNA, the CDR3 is TGTGCCAGCAGCTTGAGGGCAGACACTGAAGCTTTCTTT. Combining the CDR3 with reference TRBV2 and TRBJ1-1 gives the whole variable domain EPEVTQTPSHQVTQMGQEVILRCVPISNHLYFYWYRQILGQKVEFLVSFYNNEISEKSEIFDDQFSVERPDGSNFTLKIRSTKLEDSAMYFCASSLRADTEAFFGQGTRLTVV.

The CDR3 sequence is CASSFQGAGYTF. Here the CDR3 DNA reads TGTGCCAGCAGCTTCCAGGGGGCGGGCTACACCTTC. The chain links TRBV7-2 to TRBJ1-2; 8 bases line up with TRBD1. Trimming removed 3 bases from V and 8 bases from J; junction bases left unmatched: 2. This CDR3 spans 12 amino acids. Germline V gene lookup returns CDR1 SGHTA and CDR2 FQGNSA.

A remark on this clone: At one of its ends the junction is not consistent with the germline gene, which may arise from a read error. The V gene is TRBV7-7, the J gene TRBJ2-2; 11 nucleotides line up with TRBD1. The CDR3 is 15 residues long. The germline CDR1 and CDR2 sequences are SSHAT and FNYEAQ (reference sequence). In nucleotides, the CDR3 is TGTGCTAGCAGCCCGGGACAGGGGGGGACCGGGGAGCTGTTTTTT. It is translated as CASSPGQGGTGELFF.